This T cell receptor beta chain was retrieved from a study of blood T cell repertoires in COVID-19. As for the study in general: The United States, Italy and Spain were the sources of the acute and convalescent COVID-19 samples. PBMCs, B-cell-depleted T cells, or T cells provided the cDNA or gDNA that made up the material.

The CDR3 covers 22 residues. The V gene's germline CDR1 is KGHSH and CDR2 LQKENI. V lost 0 bases and J lost 7; bases outside the gene matches: 22. Original handling: Estimated nucleated cell counts came from reference gene primer amplification. Assay used: immunoSEQ multiplex PCR; TCRdb lists only in-frame clones, some missing. The V and J calls and clone size are taken from that table; D and trimming were inferred from the DNA. The sample has 100,000 to 120,000 clones, 70% to 90% seen once; the top ten hold 7.5% to 9.5%. The genes are TRBV18 and TRBJ2-4, with 12 bases aligning to TRBD2. Material for sequencing was peripheral blood. This clonotype originated in a woman in her seventies who had recovered from COVID-19. The CDR3 protein is CASSPPIGGLGASGRAGNIQYF. The CDR3 DNA reads as TGTGCCAGCTCACCACCGATTGGCGGACTAGGAGCTAGCGGGAGGGCCGGGAACATTCAGTACTTC.